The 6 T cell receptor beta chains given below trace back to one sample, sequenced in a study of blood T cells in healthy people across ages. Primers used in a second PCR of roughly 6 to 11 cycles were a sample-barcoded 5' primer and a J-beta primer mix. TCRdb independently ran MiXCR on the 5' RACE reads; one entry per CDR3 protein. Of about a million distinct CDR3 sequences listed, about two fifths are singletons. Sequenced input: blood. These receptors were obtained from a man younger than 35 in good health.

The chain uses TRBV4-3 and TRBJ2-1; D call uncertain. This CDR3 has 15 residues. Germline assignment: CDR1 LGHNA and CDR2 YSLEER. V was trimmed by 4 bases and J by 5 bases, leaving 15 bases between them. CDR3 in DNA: TGCGCCAGCAGCCCGCCCCGGACCCTCCACAATGAGCAGTTCTTC. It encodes CASSPPRTLHNEQFF.

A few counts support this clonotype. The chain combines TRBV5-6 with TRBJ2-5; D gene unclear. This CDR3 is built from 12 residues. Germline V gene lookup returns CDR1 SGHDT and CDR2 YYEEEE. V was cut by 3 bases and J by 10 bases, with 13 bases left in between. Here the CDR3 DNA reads TGTGCCAGCAGCTCCGCAGGATGGGGCCAGTACTTC. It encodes CASSSAGWGQYF.

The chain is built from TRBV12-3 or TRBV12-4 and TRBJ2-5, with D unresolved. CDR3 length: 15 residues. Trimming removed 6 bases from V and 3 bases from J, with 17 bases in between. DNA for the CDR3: TGTGCCAGCAGCTTGAGCCCGAACGAAAAAGAGACCCAGTACTTC. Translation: CASSLSPNEKETQYF.

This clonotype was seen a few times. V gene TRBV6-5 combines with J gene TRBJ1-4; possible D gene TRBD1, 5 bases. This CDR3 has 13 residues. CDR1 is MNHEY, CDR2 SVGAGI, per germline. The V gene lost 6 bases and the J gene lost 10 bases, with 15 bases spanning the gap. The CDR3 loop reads CASSPVQGGKLFF. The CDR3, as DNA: TGTGCCAGCAGCCCTGTCCAGGGAGGAAAACTGTTTTTT.

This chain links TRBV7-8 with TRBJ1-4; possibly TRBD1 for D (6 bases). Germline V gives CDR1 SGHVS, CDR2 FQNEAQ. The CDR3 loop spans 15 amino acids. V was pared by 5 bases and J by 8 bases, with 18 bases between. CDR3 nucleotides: TGTGCCAGCAGCCCCCGGGGGGCGCAAGCGGAAAAACTGTTTTTT. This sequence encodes CASSPRGAQAEKLFF.

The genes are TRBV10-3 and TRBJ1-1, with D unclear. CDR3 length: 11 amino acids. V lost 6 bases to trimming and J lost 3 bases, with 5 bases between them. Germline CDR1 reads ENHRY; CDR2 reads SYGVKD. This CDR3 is CAISVDTEAFF. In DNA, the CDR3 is TGTGCCATCAGCGTGGACACTGAAGCTTTCTTT.